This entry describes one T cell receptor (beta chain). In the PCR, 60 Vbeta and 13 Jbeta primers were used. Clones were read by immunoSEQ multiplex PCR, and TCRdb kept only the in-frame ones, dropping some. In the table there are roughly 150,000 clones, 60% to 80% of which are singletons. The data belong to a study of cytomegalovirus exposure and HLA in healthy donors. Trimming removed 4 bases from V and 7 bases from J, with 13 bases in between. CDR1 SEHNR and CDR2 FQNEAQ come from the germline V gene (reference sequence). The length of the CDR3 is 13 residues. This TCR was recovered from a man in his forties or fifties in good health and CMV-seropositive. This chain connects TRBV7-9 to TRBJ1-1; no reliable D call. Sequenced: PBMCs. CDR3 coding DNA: TGTGCCAGCAGCTCTCCGGAGAGACGTGAAGCTTTCTTT. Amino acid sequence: CASSSPERREAFF.